This TCR beta chain was captured in a study of shared clonotypes between healthy human individuals. Using immunoSEQ multiplex PCR, the repertoire was profiled, and TCRdb retains in-frame clones only, with some absent. The sample consists of some 800,000 clones, 80% to 95% of them appearing once. V was pared by 0 bases and J by 0 bases, with 9 bases between. CDR1 is MNHEY, CDR2 SVGAGI, per germline. The CDR3 length is 16 residues. Terminally differentiated effector memory CD45RA+ cells were left out of the naive CD8 fraction, which was CD45RO-negative and positively selected for CCR7. The J gene is TRBJ1-3, the V gene TRBV6-5, with unresolved D. The sequencing input was naive CD8+ T cells sorted from blood. The source of this sequence is a man younger than 45 in good health. CDR3 in amino acids: CASSYSSGSSGNTIYF. The CDR3 nucleotides read TGTGCCAGCAGTTACTCGAGCGGAAGCTCTGGAAACACCATATATTTT.